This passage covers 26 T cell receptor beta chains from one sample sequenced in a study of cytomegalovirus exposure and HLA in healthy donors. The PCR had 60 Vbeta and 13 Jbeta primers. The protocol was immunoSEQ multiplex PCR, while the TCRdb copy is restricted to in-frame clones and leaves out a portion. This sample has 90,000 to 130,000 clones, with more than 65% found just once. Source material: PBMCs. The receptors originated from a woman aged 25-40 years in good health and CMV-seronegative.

CDR3 sequence reads: CASSPTGYGYTF. The CDR3 bases are TGTGCCAGCAGCCCGACAGGCTATGGCTACACCTTC. The chain combines TRBV7-9 with TRBJ1-2; TRBD1 is a possible D gene (6 bases). The CDR3 totals 12 residues. Trimming left V 5 bases short and J 4 bases short, with 8 bases between. Germline V lookup: CDR1 SEHNR, CDR2 FQNEAQ (reference sequence).

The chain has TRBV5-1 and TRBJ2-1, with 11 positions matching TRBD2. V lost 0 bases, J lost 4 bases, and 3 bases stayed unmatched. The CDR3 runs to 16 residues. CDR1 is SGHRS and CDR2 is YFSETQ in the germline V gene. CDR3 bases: TGCGCCAGCAGCTTGGCCGGGACTAGCGGTTACAATGAGCAGTTCTTC. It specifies CASSLAGTSGYNEQFF.

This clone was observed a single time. CDR3 DNA sequence: TGCGCCAGCAGCTTGGTCGAGGGCGGTAGAGGCTACACCTTC. Its translation: CASSLVEGGRGYTF. The rearrangement uses TRBV5-1 and TRBJ1-2; D is unresolved. This CDR3 region has 14 residues. V lost 0 bases and J 8 bases, leaving 14 bases between the germline ends. Germline assignment: CDR1 SGHRS and CDR2 YFSETQ. The variable domain in full, with the rest retrieved from reference TRBV5-1 and TRBJ1-2, is KAGVTQTPRYLIKTRGQQVTLSCSPISGHRSVSWYQQTPGQGLQFLFEYFSETQRNKGNFPGRFSGRQFSNSRSEMNVSTLELGDSALYLCASSLVEGGRGYTFGSGTRLTVV.

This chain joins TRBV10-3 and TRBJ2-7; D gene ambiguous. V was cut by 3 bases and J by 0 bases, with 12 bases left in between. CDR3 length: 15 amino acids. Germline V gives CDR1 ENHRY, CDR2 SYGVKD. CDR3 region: CAISDSTSSSYEQYF. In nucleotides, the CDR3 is TGTGCCATCAGTGATAGTACTTCAAGCTCCTACGAGCAGTACTTC.

The CDR3 DNA is TGTGCCTCACAGGGTCAGGGTAAAGCTTTCTTT. It yields the protein CASQGQGKAFF. The gene calls are TRBV30 and TRBJ1-1; perhaps TRBD1 as D (6 bases). The V end was cut by 7 bases, the J end by 9 bases, with 15 bases between. CDR3 length: 11 residues. Per the germline V gene, CDR1 is GTSNPN and CDR2 is SVGIG (reference sequence).

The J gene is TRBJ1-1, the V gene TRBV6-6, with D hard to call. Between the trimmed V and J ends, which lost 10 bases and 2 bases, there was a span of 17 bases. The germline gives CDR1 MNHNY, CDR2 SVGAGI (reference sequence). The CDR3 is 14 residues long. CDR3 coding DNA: TGTGCCATCACGAACTCCCGGAGTAACACTGAAGCTTTCTTT. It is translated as CAITNSRSNTEAFF.

CDR3 sequence: CASSYSRGPVGTEAFF. DNA for the CDR3: TGTGCCAGCAGTTATAGCAGGGGGCCTGTGGGCACTGAAGCTTTCTTT. This chain links TRBV5-6 with TRBJ1-1; TRBD1 matches 8 bases. V dropped 5 bases and J dropped 4; count of bases not matched to a gene: 13. The CDR3 loop spans 16 amino acids. Germline V gene lookup returns CDR1 SGHDT and CDR2 YYEEEE. Using reference TRBV5-6 and TRBJ1-1 for the parts outside the CDR3, the full variable domain is DAGVTQSPTHLIKTRGQQVTLRCSPKSGHDTVSWYQQALGQGPQFIFQYYEEEERQRGNFPDRFSGHQFPNYSSELNVNALLLGDSALYLCASSYSRGPVGTEAFFGQGTRLTVV.

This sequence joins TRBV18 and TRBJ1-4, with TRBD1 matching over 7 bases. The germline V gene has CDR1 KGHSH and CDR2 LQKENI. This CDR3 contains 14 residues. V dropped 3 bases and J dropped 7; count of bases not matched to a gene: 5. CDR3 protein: CASSPGQTVEKLFF. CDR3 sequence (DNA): TGTGCCAGCTCACCGGGACAGACTGTTGAAAAACTGTTTTTT.

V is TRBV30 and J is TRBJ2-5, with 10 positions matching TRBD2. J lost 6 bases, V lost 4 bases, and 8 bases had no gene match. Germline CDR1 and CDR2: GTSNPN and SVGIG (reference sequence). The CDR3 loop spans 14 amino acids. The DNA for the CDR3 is TGTGCCTGGACGACCGGGACTAGCGACAAGACCCAGTACTTC. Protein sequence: CAWTTGTSDKTQYF.

The CDR3 is CASSLAGDYEQYF. The CDR3 coding sequence is TGTGCCAGCAGCTTAGCCGGGGATTACGAGCAGTACTTC. The chain has TRBV7-9 and TRBJ2-7; weak D call: TRBD2 (5 bases). Germline CDR1 and CDR2: SEHNR and FQNEAQ (reference sequence). CDR3 length: 13 residues. Trimming shortened V by 0 bases and J by 4 bases, and 7 bases separated the two germline ends.

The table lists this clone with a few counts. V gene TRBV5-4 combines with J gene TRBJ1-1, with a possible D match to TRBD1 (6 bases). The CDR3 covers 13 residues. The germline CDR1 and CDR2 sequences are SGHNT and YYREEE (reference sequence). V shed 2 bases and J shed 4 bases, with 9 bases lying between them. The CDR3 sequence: CASSFTGITEAFF. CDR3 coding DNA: TGTGCCAGCAGCTTTACAGGGATCACTGAAGCTTTCTTT.

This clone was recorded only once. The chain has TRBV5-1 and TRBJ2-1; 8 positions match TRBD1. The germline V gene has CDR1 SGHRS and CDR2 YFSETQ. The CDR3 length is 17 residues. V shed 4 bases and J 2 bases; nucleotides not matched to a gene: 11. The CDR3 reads CASSPSPGTGTYNEQFF. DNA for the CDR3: TGCGCCAGCAGCCCCTCGCCCGGGACAGGTACCTACAATGAGCAGTTCTTC.

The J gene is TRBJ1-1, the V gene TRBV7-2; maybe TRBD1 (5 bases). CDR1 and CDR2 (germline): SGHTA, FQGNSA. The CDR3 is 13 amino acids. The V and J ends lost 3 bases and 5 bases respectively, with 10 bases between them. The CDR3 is CASSFGAGTEAFF. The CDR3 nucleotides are TGTGCCAGCAGCTTTGGGGCGGGAACTGAAGCTTTCTTT.

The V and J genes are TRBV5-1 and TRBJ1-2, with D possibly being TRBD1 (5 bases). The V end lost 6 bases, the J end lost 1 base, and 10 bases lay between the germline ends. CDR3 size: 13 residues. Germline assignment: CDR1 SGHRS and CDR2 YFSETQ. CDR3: CASNTGDNYGYTF. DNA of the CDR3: TGCGCCAGCAATACAGGAGATAACTATGGCTACACCTTC.

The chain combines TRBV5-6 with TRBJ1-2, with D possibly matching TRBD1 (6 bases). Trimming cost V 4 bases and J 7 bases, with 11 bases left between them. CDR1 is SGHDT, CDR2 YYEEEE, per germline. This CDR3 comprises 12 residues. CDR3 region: CASSPRGGGYTF. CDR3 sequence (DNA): TGTGCCAGCAGCCCAAGGGGGGGTGGCTACACCTTC.

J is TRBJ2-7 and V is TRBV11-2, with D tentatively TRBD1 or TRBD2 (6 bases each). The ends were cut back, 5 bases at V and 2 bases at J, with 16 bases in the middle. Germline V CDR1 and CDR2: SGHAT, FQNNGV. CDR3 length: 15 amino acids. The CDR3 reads CASSVGGTPTYEQYF. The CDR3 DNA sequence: TGTGCCAGCAGCGTAGGGGGGACTCCTACCTACGAGCAGTACTTC.

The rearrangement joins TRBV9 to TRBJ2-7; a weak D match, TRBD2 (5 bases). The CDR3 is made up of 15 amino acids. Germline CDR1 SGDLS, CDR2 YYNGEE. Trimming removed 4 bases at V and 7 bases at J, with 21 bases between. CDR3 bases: TGTGCCAGCAGCCTTGGTTCGGGCAGCCGGGGAGAGCAGTACTTC. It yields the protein CASSLGSGSRGEQYF.

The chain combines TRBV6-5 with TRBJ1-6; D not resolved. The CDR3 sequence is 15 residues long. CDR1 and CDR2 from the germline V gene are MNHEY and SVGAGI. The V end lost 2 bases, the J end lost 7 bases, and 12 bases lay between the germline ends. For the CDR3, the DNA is TGTGCCAGCAGTTACGGCGGCGGTAGAAATTCACCCCTCCACTTT. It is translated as CASSYGGGRNSPLHF.

The CDR3 region has the DNA TGTGCCAGCGCCACAGGGGTTTTCTCTGGAAACACCATATATTTT. It specifies CASATGVFSGNTIYF. This sequence joins TRBV25-1 and TRBJ1-3, with 7 bases lining up with TRBD1. V was clipped by 8 bases and J by 0 bases; unmatched bases: 7. The CDR3 totals 15 residues. The germline V gene has CDR1 MGHDK and CDR2 SYGVNS.

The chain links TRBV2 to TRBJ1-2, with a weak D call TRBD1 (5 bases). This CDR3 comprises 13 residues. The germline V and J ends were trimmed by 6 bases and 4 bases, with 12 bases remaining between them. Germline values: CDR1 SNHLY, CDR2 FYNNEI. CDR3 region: CASRDDRSYGYTF. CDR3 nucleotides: TGTGCCAGCAGGGACGACAGATCCTATGGCTACACCTTC.

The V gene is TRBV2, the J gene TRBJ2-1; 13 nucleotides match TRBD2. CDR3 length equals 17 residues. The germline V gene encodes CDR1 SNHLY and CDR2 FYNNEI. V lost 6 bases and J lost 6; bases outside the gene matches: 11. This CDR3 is CASRGTSGITGVNEQFF. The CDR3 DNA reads TGTGCCAGCAGGGGGACTAGCGGGATAACCGGAGTCAATGAGCAGTTCTTC.

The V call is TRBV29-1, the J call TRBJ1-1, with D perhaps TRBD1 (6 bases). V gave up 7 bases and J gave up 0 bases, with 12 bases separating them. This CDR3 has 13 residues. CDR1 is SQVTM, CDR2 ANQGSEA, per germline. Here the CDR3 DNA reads TGCAGCGCAAACAGGGTTTTGAACACTGAAGCTTTCTTT. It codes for CSANRVLNTEAFF.

The CDR3 loop is CASSSGSTGELFF. The CDR3 DNA sequence: TGTGCCAGCAGTTCGGGGTCCACCGGGGAGCTGTTTTTT. The chain has TRBV6-4 and TRBJ2-2; TRBD2 might be the D (5 bases). CDR1 is MRHNA and CDR2 is SNTAGT in the germline V gene. Between the trimmed V and J ends, which lost 5 bases and 4 bases, there was a span of 8 bases. CDR3 length equals 13 residues.

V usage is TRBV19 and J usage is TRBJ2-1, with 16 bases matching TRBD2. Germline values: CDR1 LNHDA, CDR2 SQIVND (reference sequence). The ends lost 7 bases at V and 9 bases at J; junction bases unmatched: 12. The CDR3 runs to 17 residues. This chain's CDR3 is CASTLLGTSGGAGEQFF. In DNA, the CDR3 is TGTGCCAGTACCCTCCTCGGGACTAGCGGGGGGGCTGGTGAGCAGTTCTTC.

The CDR3: CASSAYRDEGRGYTF. CDR3 nucleotide sequence: TGTGCCAGCAGTGCCTACAGGGATGAGGGCCGTGGCTACACCTTC. This chain joins TRBV27 and TRBJ1-2; possible D gene TRBD1, 6 bases. CDR3 length equals 15 residues. Deletions cut 5 bases from V and 7 bases from J, with 20 bases between. CDR1 and CDR2 (germline): MNHEY, SMNVEV (reference sequence).

For the CDR3, the DNA is TGTGCCAGCAGTTCCAGGACAGGGGGCTTTAGTTCCACTGAAGCTTTCTTT. This encodes CASSSRTGGFSSTEAFF. V is TRBV27 and J is TRBJ1-1; 11 positions match TRBD1. This CDR3 region has 17 residues. Germline lookup yields CDR1 MNHEY and CDR2 SMNVEV (reference sequence). The V gene end was trimmed by 4 bases and the J gene end by 4 bases; junction bases not matched to a gene: 11.